Listed below are T cell receptor beta chains from one sample, sequenced in a study of T cell responses to AZD1222 COVID-19 vaccine. Only in-frame clones appear in the TCRdb table, and some are missing; sequencing was by immunoSEQ multiplex PCR. This table holds 98,000 or so clones, roughly 83% found once. Source: peripheral blood, taken 28 days after the second AZD1222 dose. The receptors stem from an adult who received the AZD1222 COVID-19 vaccine. Both conserved end residues are part of each CDR3. The D gene is left open where the match is weak. Expanded clones are given a class, and other clones once, few, many or no size at all.

d_call j_call clone_size v_call cdr3_nt cdr3_aa
- TRBJ1-5 - TRBV18 TGTGCCAGCTCACCACCGGACATTGGGGGCAATCAGCCCCAGCATTTT CASSPPDIGGNQPQHF
- TRBJ1-2 - TRBV10-3 TGTGCCATCAGGGGTGGGCTCAGTGGCTACACCTTC CAIRGGLSGYTF
- TRBJ2-5 - TRBV7-2 TGTGCCAGCAGCTTAGCGCGACTAGGAGGGACCCAGTACTTC CASSLARLGGTQYF
TRBD2 TRBJ2-1 once TRBV19 TGTGCCAGCCGAGAACTAGCGGGAGGTCGCAATGAGCAGTTCTTC CASRELAGGRNEQFF
TRBD2 TRBJ2-2 - TRBV5-1 TGCGCCAGCAGCTCAGGACTAGCGGGGGGGCCGGGCACCGGGGAGCTGTTTTTT CASSSGLAGGPGTGELFF
- TRBJ2-7 - TRBV6-5 TGTGCCAGCAGACAGGGTAGCGACTACGAGCAGTACTTC CASRQGSDYEQYF
TRBD1 TRBJ1-4 - TRBV9 TGTGCCAGCAGCGTAGGGGGACAGGGGCTTGGAAAACTGTTTTTT CASSVGGQGLGKLFF
- TRBJ2-5 - TRBV5-1 TGCGCCAGCGGGACTGGGCAAGAGACCCAGTACTTC CASGTGQETQYF
TRBD1 TRBJ2-6 once TRBV5-4 TGTGCCAGCAGCTTGGGCAGGGGGCAGGGTGTAGGGGCCAACGTCCTGACTTTC CASSLGRGQGVGANVLTF
TRBD1 TRBJ1-5 - TRBV6-5 TGTGCCAGCAGTTCTGGGACAGGAGGAGTTCAGCCCCAGCATTTT CASSSGTGGVQPQHF
- TRBJ1-3 - TRBV10-2 TGCGCCAGCAGTGAGTCGGGACGCCACTCTGGAAACACCATATATTTT CASSESGRHSGNTIYF
TRBD2 TRBJ2-3 - TRBV4-2 TGTGCCAGCAGCCAAGTGGGGAGGGCGGGGTCGTCGGCAGATACGCAGTATTTT CASSQVGRAGSSADTQYF
- TRBJ1-1 - TRBV12-3/TRBV12-4 TGTGCCAGCAGTTTAGAGGGTAACGCTGAAGCTTTCTTT CASSLEGNAEAFF
- TRBJ2-3 - TRBV18 TGTGCCAGCTCACGACGACAGCCCAGCACAGATACGCAGTATTTT CASSRRQPSTDTQYF